This T cell receptor beta chain was identified during a study of beta chain features in type 1 diabetes. The study reverse transcribed the entire isolated RNA, so it sequenced expressed TCRB transcripts. Data came from immunoSEQ multiplex PCR; TCRdb stores just in-frame clones and leaves some out. The sample has about 700,000 clones; about an eighth are singletons. Points on this clone: Its antigen remains unknown.

Study results and caveats: In every one of the four CD4+ subsets, TCRB CDR3s were moderately but significantly shorter in Type 1 diabetes patients. More deletions and fewer insertions at VDJ junctions were seen in type 1 diabetes patients.

This CDR3 region has 13 residues. Per germline, CDR1 ENHRY and CDR2 SYGVKD. Trimming cost V 3 bases and J 0 bases, with 6 bases left between them. Averaging approximately 110 mL, one heparinised blood draw came from each individual donor. The clonotype was recovered from a man aged 18-30 years with type 1 diabetes. The chain recombines TRBV10-3 with TRBJ2-7; no firm D call. The sample taken for sequencing was naive CD4+ T cells from blood. The CDR3 coding sequence is TGTGCCATCAGTGAACAGAGCTCCTACGAGCAGTACTTC. This encodes CAISEQSSYEQYF.